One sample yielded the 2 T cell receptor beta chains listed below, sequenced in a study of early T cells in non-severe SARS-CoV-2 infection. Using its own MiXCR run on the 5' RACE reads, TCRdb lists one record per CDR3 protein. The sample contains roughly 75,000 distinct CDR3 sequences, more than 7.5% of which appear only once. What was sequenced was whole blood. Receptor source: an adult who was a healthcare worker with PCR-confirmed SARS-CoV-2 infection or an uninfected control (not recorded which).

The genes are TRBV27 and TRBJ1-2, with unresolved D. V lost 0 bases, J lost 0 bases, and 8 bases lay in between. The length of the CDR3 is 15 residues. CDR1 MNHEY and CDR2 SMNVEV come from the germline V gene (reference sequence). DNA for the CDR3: TGTGCCAGCAGTTTATCGAGTAGTACTAACTATGGCTACACCTTC. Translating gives CASSLSSSTNYGYTF.

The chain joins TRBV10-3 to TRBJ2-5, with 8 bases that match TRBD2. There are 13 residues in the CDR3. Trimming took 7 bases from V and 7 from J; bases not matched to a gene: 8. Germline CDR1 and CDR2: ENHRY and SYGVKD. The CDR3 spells CAITQTSDATQYF. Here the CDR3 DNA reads TGTGCCATCACCCAGACTAGCGATGCGACCCAGTACTTC.